This TCR beta chain derives from a study of blood T cell repertoires in COVID-19. The ends lost 7 bases at V and 1 base at J; junction bases unmatched: 7. Germline values: CDR1 MNHEY, CDR2 SVGAGI. The CDR3 runs to 15 residues. The protocol was immunoSEQ multiplex PCR, while the TCRdb copy is restricted to in-frame clones and leaves out a portion. This table has over 140,000 clones, 84% appearing once. V and J are TRBV6-5 and TRBJ1-5, with 7 bases lining up with TRBD1. The receptor was derived from a woman in her sixties or seventies with acute or convalescent COVID-19. The sample was peripheral blood. This CDR3 reads CASTLQQGSNQPQHF. CDR3 DNA sequence: TGTGCCAGCACTCTCCAACAGGGGAGCAATCAGCCCCAGCATTTT.